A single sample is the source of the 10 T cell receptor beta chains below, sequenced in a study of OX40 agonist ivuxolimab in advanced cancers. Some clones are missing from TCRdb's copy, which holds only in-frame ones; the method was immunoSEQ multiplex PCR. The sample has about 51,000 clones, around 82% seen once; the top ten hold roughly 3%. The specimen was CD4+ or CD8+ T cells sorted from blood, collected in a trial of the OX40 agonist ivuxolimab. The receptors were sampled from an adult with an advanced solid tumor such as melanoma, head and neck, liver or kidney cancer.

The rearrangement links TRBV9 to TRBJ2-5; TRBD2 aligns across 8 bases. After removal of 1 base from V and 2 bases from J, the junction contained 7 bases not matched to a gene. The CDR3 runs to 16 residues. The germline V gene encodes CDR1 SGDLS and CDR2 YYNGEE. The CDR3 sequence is CASSVRGLAGQETQYF. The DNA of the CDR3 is TGTGCCAGCAGCGTAAGGGGCTTAGCGGGGCAAGAGACCCAGTACTTC.

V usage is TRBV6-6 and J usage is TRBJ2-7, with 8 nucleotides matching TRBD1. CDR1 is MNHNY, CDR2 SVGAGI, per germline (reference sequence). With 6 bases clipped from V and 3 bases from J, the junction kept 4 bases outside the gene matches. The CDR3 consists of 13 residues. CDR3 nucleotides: TGTGCCAGCAGCGAACAGGGGGACTACGAGCAGTACTTC. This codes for CASSEQGDYEQYF.

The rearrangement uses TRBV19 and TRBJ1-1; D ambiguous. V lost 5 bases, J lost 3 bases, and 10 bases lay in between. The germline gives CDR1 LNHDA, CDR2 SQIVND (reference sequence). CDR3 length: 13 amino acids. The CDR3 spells CASSSRRYTEAFF. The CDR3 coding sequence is TGTGCCAGTAGTTCCCGTCGTTACACTGAAGCTTTCTTT.

The CDR3 loop reads CASSMVTEAFF. CDR3 nucleotides: TGTGCCAGCAGTATGGTCACTGAAGCTTTCTTT. This chain joins TRBV6-6 and TRBJ1-1; no clear D gene. CDR1 MNHNY and CDR2 SVGAGI come from the germline V gene (reference sequence). Trimming left V 5 bases short and J 4 bases short, with 5 bases between. The CDR3 runs to 11 residues.

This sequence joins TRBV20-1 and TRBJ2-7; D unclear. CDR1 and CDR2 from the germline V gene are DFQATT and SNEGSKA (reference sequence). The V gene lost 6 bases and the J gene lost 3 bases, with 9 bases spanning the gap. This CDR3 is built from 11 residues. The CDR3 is CSAADNYEQYF. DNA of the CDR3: TGCAGTGCCGCCGACAACTACGAGCAGTACTTC.

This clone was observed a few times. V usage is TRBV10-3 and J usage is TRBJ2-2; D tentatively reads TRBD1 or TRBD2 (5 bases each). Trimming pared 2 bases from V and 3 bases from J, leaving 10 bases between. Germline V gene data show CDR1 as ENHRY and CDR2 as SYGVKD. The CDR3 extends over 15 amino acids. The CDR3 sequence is CAISETGLDTGELFF. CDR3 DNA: TGTGCCATCAGTGAGACGGGGCTCGACACCGGGGAGCTGTTTTTT.

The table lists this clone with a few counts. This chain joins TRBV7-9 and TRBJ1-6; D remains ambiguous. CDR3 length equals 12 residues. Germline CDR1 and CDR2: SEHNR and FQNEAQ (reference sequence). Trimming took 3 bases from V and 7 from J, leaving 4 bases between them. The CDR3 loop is CASSLSNSPLHF. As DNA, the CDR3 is TGTGCCAGCAGCTTGAGCAATTCACCCCTCCACTTT.

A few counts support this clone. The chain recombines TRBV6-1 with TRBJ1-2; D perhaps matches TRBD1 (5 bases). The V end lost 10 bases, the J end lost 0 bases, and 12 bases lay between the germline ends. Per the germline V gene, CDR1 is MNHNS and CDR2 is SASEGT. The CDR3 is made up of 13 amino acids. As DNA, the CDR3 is TGTGCCACCCGACAGTTGTCTAACTATGGCTACACCTTC. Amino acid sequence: CATRQLSNYGYTF.

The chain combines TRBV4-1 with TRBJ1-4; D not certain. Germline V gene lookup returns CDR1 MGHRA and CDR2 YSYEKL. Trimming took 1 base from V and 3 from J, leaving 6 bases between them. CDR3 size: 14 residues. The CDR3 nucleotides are TGCGCCAGCAGCCAAGGGGTAGCTAATGAAAAACTGTTTTTT. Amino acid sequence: CASSQGVANEKLFF.

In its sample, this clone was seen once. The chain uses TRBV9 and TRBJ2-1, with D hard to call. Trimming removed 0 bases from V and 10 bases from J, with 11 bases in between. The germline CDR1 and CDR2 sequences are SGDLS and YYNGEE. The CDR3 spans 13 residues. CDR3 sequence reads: CASSVVGYAEQFF. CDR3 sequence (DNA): TGTGCCAGCAGCGTAGTGGGATACGCCGAGCAGTTCTTC.